The rows below give T cell receptor beta chains drawn from one sample of a study of cytomegalovirus exposure and HLA in healthy donors. TCRdb's copy holds only in-frame clones and misses some; the assay was immunoSEQ multiplex PCR. The sample holds around 170,000 clones, over 60% seen once. The specimen was PBMCs. The receptors derive from a girl under 18 in good health and CMV-seronegative. Each CDR3 is given with its conserved first and last residue. Fields, in order: J gene, D gene, V gene, clone size, CDR3 DNA, CDR3 protein. D genes are given only for firm matches. Size values are once, few and many counts, or a class for expanded clones, and some rows have none.

>TRBJ2-7|NA|TRBV6-1|NA
TGTGCCAGCAGTGAAGCAACAGGGATGGCGATACACTTC
CASSEATGMAIHF
>TRBJ2-3|NA|TRBV27|NA
TGTGCCAGCAGTTCACTTCGAGGGGAGGTCACAGATACGCAGTATTTT
CASSSLRGEVTDTQYF
>TRBJ2-7|NA|TRBV2|NA
TGTGCCAGCAGTGGAACCGGGACTGGAGTAGCCTACGAGCAGTACTTC
CASSGTGTGVAYEQYF
>TRBJ1-5|TRBD1|TRBV6-6|NA
TGTGCCAGCAGCTGGGACAGTAATCAGCCCCAGCATTTT
CASSWDSNQPQHF
>TRBJ1-2|NA|TRBV27|NA
TGTGCCACGATGGTCGGGACTCTTGGCTACACCTTC
CATMVGTLGYTF
>TRBJ1-1|NA|TRBV14|NA
TGTGCCAGCAGGGGAGGAGGGAAGAACACTGAAGCTTTCTTT
CASRGGGKNTEAFF
>TRBJ2-7|TRBD1|TRBV6-5|NA
TGTGCCAGCAGTACGACAGGGGTTTGGGACGAGCAGTACTTC
CASSTTGVWDEQYF
>TRBJ2-7|NA|TRBV27|NA
TGTGCCAGCAGTTTGGCCTTCAGCTACGAGCAGTACTTC
CASSLAFSYEQYF
>TRBJ1-1|TRBD1|TRBV9|few
TGTGCCAGCAGCGCCTCCTCCAGGGGGACTGAAGCTTTCTTT
CASSASSRGTEAFF
>TRBJ1-6|NA|TRBV7-3|few
TGTGCCAGCAGCCAGCAACCGGGAGATAATTCACCCCTCCACTTT
CASSQQPGDNSPLHF
>TRBJ2-7|TRBD1|TRBV7-9|NA
TGTGCCAGCAGCCCGTGGACAGGTTCTTCCTACGAGCAGTACTTC
CASSPWTGSSYEQYF